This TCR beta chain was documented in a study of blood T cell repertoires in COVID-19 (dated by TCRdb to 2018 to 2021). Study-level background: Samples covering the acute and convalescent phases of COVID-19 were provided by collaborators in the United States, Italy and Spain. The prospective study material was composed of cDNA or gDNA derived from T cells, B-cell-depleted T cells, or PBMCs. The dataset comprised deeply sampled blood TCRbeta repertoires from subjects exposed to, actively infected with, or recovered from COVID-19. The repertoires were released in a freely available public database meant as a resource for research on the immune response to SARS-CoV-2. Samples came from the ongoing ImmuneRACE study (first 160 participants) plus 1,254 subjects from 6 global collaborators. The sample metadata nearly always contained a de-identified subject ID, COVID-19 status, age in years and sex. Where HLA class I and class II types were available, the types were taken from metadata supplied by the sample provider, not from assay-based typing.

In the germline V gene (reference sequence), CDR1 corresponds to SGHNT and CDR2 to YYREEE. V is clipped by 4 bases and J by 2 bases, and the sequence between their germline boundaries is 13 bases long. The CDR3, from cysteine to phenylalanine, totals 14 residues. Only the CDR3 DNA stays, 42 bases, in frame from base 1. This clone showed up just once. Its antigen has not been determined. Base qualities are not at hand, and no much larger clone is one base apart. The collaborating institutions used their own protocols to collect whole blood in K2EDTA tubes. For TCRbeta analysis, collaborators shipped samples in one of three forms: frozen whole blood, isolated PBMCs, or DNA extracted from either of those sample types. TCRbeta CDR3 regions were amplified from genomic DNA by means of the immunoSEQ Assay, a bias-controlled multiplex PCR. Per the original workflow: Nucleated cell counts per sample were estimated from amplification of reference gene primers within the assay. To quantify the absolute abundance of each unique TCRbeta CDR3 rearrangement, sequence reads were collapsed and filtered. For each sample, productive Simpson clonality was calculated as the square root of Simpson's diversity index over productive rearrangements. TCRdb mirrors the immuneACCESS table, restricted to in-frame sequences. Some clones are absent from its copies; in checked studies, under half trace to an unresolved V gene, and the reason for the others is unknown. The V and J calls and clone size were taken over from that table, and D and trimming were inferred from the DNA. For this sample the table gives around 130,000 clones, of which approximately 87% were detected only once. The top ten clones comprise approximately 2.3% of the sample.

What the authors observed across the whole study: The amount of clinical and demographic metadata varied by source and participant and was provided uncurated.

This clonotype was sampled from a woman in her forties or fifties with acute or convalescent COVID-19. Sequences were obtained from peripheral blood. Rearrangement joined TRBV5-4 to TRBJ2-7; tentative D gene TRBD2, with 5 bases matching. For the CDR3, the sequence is CASSPGLGTYEQYF. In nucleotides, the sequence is TGTGCCAGCAGCCCCGGACTGGGAACCTACGAGCAGTACTTC.